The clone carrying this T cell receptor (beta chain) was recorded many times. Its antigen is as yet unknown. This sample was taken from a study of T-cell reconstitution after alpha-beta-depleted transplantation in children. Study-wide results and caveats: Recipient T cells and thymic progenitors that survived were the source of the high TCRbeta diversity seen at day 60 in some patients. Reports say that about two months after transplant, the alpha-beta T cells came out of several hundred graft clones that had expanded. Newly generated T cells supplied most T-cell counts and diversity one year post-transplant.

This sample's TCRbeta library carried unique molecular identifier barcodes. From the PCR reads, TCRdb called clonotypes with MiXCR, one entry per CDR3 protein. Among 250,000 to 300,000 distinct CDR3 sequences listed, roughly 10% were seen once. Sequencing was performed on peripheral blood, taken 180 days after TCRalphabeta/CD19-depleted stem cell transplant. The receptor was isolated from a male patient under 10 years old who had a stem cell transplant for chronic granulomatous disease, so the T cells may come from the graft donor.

CDR3 DNA sequence: TGTGCCAGCAGCCTTGCGTTCACAGATACGCAGTATTTT. It is translated as CASSLAFTDTQYF. The chain is built from TRBV7-8 and TRBJ2-3; D call uncertain. The CDR3 runs to 13 residues. The V end was cut by 5 bases, the J end by 2 bases, with 8 bases between. Germline-derived CDR1 and CDR2 are SGHVS and FQNEAQ.